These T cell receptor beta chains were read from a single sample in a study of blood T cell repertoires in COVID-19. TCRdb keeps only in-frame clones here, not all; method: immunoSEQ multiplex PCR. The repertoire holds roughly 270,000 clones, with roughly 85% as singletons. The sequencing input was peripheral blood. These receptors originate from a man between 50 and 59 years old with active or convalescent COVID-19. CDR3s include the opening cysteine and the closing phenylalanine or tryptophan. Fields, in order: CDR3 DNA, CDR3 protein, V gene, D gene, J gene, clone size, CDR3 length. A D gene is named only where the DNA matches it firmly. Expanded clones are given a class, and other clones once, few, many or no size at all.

TGTGCCAGCAGCTTAGATGGGACTGAATACAATGAGCAGTTCTTC CASSLDGTEYNEQFF TRBV11-3 NA TRBJ2-1 NA 15
TGTGCCAGCAGGGGCCTCAATCAAGAGACCCAGTACTTC CASRGLNQETQYF TRBV5-8 NA TRBJ2-5 NA 13
TGCGCCAGCAGCTTGGCCCCCTCGATGGCGGTCGAGCAGTACTTC CASSLAPSMAVEQYF TRBV5-1 NA TRBJ2-7 NA 15
TGTGCCAGCAGGGCAGGGGTGAACACTGAAGCTTTCTTT CASRAGVNTEAFF TRBV25-1 NA TRBJ1-1 NA 13
TGTGCCAGCAGTGAGCAGGAAAGAAAAAACATTCAGTACTTC CASSEQERKNIQYF TRBV2 NA TRBJ2-4 NA 14
TGTGCCAGCAGTTTGACAGGGGCGCGTATCGATCAGCCCCAGCATTTT CASSLTGARIDQPQHF TRBV27 TRBD1 TRBJ1-5 NA 16
TGCGCCAGCAGCGCCGACCAGCGGGATACGCAGTATTTT CASSADQRDTQYF TRBV5-1 NA TRBJ2-3 few 13
TGTGCCAGCAGCCACCGACAGGGGGCGACCGGGGAGCTGTTTTTT CASSHRQGATGELFF TRBV3-1/TRBV3-2 TRBD1 TRBJ2-2 NA 15
TGTGCCAGCAGTGAAACTAGCGGGAGGATCTATGAGCAGTTCTTC CASSETSGRIYEQFF TRBV2 TRBD2 TRBJ2-1 NA 15
TGTGCCAGCTCAACCCTAGTGACAGGGGGAATCGGGAGCTACAATGAGCAGTTCTTC CASSTLVTGGIGSYNEQFF TRBV18 TRBD1 TRBJ2-1 NA 19
TGTGCCAGCAGTCCCCCGACTAGCGTCTACAATGAGCAGTTCTTC CASSPPTSVYNEQFF TRBV28 TRBD2 TRBJ2-1 once 15
TGTGCCAGCAGCTCCTCCCCTCGGGACAGGGTCTCAGATACGCAGTATTTT CASSSSPRDRVSDTQYF TRBV7-2 TRBD1 TRBJ2-3 NA 17
TGTGCCAGCAGCTATCGAGGGTACGAGCAGTACTTC CASSYRGYEQYF TRBV7-2 NA TRBJ2-7 NA 12
TGTGCCAGCAGCTTGGGGGGACAGGCCGGATACTATGGCTACACCTTC CASSLGGQAGYYGYTF TRBV5-4 TRBD1 TRBJ1-2 NA 16
TGTGCCAGCTCACCACCGGGGCCCACCACTTACGAGCAGTACTTC CASSPPGPTTYEQYF TRBV18 NA TRBJ2-7 once 15
TGTGCCAGCAGTTTCCCTTACACCGGGGAGCTGTTTTTT CASSFPYTGELFF TRBV6-5 NA TRBJ2-2 NA 13
TGTGCCAGCAGCGACTTTAACACCGGGGAGCTGTTTTTT CASSDFNTGELFF TRBV3-1/TRBV3-2 NA TRBJ2-2 NA 13
TGTGCCAGCAGTCTCGGGACTAGCGGGACCCCGCAGGAGCAGTTCTTC CASSLGTSGTPQEQFF TRBV27 TRBD2 TRBJ2-1 NA 16
TGTGCCAGCCCCCCACCGGGACAGACGCGGATCAGGAACACTGAAGCTTTCTTT CASPPPGQTRIRNTEAFF TRBV28 TRBD1 TRBJ1-1 NA 18
TGTGCCAGCAGCCTCCGGACTAGTGGGCCCCCCGAGCAGTACTTC CASSLRTSGPPEQYF TRBV3-1/TRBV3-2 TRBD2 TRBJ2-7 NA 15
TGTGCCAGCAGCTCCGCAAACAGGTTTCAGTACTTC CASSSANRFQYF TRBV12-3/TRBV12-4 NA TRBJ2-7 NA 12
TGCGCCAGCAGCTCCGGGACAGGGGGCGGTCCCTATAATTCACCCCTCCACTTT CASSSGTGGGPYNSPLHF TRBV5-1 TRBD1 TRBJ1-6 NA 18
TGTGCCAGCAGCTATCTAGCGGGAGGTCTCACCGGGGAGCTGTTTTTT CASSYLAGGLTGELFF TRBV7-3 TRBD2 TRBJ2-2 NA 16
TGTGCCCTAGAACCCGGACAGGGACCCTATGGCTACACCTTC CALEPGQGPYGYTF TRBV30 TRBD1 TRBJ1-2 NA 14
TGTGCCAGCAGTTCAACTCGGACAGTTCCCTACGAGCAGTACTTC CASSSTRTVPYEQYF TRBV6-6 NA TRBJ2-7 NA 15
TGCGCCAGCAGCCTTAACACAGGGTTGATTGGAGCTTTCTTT CASSLNTGLIGAFF TRBV4-3 NA TRBJ1-1 NA 14
TGTGCCAGCAGCCAAGATCCTCGGGCGGGAGCTTTCTTT CASSQDPRAGAFF TRBV3-1/TRBV3-2 NA TRBJ1-1 few 13
TGTGCCAGCAGCCATCCCGCGCCGGGAGCCCGAGGGTTGTACTTC CASSHPAPGARGLYF TRBV3-1/TRBV3-2 NA TRBJ2-7 NA 15
TGTGCCAGTAGTAGACAGAGGGGGCAGGAGACCCAGTACTTC CASSRQRGQETQYF TRBV19 TRBD1 TRBJ2-5 few 14
TGTGCCAGCAGCGATCCGGGACAGGTCGCCGAGCAGTACTTC CASSDPGQVAEQYF TRBV3-1/TRBV3-2 TRBD1 TRBJ2-7 NA 14
TGTGCCAGCTCACCTACGGGACTAGCGGGTGAGACCCAGTACTTC CASSPTGLAGETQYF TRBV18 TRBD2 TRBJ2-5 NA 15
TGTGCCACCAGCAGAGAAGGGGTGGGCTACAATGAGCAGTTCTTC CATSREGVGYNEQFF TRBV15 NA TRBJ2-1 NA 15
TGTGCCAGCAGTTACAGGGGGACCCCCTACAATGAGCAGTTCTTC CASSYRGTPYNEQFF TRBV6-5 NA TRBJ2-1 NA 15
TGTGCTAGTGGTTTGTCCCTAGCCAAAAACATTCAGTACTTC CASGLSLAKNIQYF TRBV12-5 NA TRBJ2-4 NA 14
TGTGCCAGTACAGGGTCGCACACCGGGGAGCTGTTTTTT CASTGSHTGELFF TRBV2 NA TRBJ2-2 NA 13
TGTGCCAGCAGTACGGGATTCTACACCTTC CASSTGFYTF TRBV2 NA TRBJ1-2 NA 10
TGTGCCAGCAGTTCAACTCTCACTAGCGTTTCCTACAATGAGCAGTTCTTC CASSSTLTSVSYNEQFF TRBV28 TRBD2 TRBJ2-1 NA 17